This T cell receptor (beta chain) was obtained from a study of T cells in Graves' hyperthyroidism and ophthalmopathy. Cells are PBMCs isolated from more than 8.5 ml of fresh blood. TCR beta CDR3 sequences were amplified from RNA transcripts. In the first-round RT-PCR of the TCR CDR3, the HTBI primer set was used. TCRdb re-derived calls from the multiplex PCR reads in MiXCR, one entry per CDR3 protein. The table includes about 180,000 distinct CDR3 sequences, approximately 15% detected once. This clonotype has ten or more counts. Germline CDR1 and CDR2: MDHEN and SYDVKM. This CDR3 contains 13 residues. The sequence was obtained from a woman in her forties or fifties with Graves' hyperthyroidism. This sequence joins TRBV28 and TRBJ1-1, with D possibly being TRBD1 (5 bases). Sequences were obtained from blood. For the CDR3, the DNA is TGTGGGAGCTCCCCGGGGGTAAACACTGAAGCTTTCTTT. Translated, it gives CGSSPGVNTEAFF.